This T cell receptor (beta chain) originates from a study of T cells in Graves' hyperthyroidism and ophthalmopathy. It was RNA transcripts that yielded the amplified TCR beta CDR3 regions. A set of HTBI primers served as the primers for a first-round RT-PCR of the TCR CDR3. TCRdb recomputed calls from the multiplex PCR reads with MiXCR, one row per CDR3 protein. Of 450,000 to 700,000 distinct CDR3 sequences listed, just over 45% are singletons. The CDR3 consists of 15 residues. V was trimmed by 4 bases and J by 0 bases, leaving 11 bases between them. Per the germline V gene, CDR1 is LNHNV and CDR2 is YYDKDF (reference sequence). In the case of this clonotype: Just one base apart from a much larger clone, this may be a read error.

Material for sequencing was peripheral blood or thyroid tissue (not recorded which). The sequence came from a woman between 18 and 29 years old with Graves' hyperthyroidism. This chain joins TRBV15 and TRBJ2-3; possibly TRBD2 for D (6 bases). The CDR3 DNA follows: TGTGCCACCAGCATGGACGGGAGCAGCACAGATACGCAGTATTTT. Translation gives CATSMDGSSTDTQYF.